The sequence of this T cell receptor beta chain was determined in a study of T-cell reconstitution after alpha-beta-depleted transplantation in children. A TCRbeta library incorporating unique molecular identifiers was prepared. TCRdb reprocessed the PCR reads via MiXCR and lists one record per CDR3 protein. This repertoire shows hundreds of thousands of distinct CDR3 sequences, approximately 24% found once; its top ten account for around 4.8%. Regarding this clonotype: Its antigen is unidentified.

Findings of the study overall: Surviving thymic progenitors and recipient T cells were the source of high TCRbeta diversity at day 60 in some patients. There were reportedly several hundred expanded graft clones from which alpha-beta T cells came about two months after transplant.

The specimen was PBMCs, mostly from graft donor cells, collected 360 days after TCRalphabeta/CD19-depleted stem cell transplant. The source of this sequence is a female patient under 10 years old who had a stem cell transplant for congenital amegakaryocytic thrombocytopenia, so the T cells may come from the graft donor.

The CDR3 coding sequence is TGTGCCAGCAGTTTGGATTTTGAAAAACTGTTTTTT. It codes for CASSLDFEKLFF. V is TRBV28 and J is TRBJ1-4, with D unclear. The CDR3 contains 12 residues. The ends were cut back, 3 bases at V and 7 bases at J, with 6 bases in the middle. CDR1 is MDHEN, CDR2 SYDVKM, per germline.